Included here is one TCR beta chain sequence, with context. A read error is the likely source, as a far larger clone sits one nucleotide away. The TCR beta CDR3 region was amplified from genomic DNA, with two rounds of multiplex PCR being used for the amplification. Round one of PCR was performed, and it used primers specific to each TRBV and TRBJ gene. TCRdb re-analysed the multiplex PCR reads in MiXCR, keeping a single row per CDR3 protein. The sample has approximately 13,000 distinct CDR3 sequences; approximately 46% are singletons. This entry is derived from a study of prognosis after radiotherapy for stage I lung cancer. Germline V CDR1 and CDR2: SGHRS, YFSETQ. There are 16 residues in the CDR3.

This TCR came from a donor over 45 with non-small cell lung cancer. The chain employs TRBV5-1 and TRBJ2-7, with TRBD2 matching 9 bases. The J call may be faulty, since TRBJ2-1 better matches the DNA end. The source was PBMCs, collected before or after stereotactic body radiation therapy (not recorded which). In nucleotides, the CDR3 is TGCGCCAGCAGCATTATTAGCGGGAGCTCCTGCAATGAGCAGTTCTTC. As protein: CASSIISGSSCNEQFF.